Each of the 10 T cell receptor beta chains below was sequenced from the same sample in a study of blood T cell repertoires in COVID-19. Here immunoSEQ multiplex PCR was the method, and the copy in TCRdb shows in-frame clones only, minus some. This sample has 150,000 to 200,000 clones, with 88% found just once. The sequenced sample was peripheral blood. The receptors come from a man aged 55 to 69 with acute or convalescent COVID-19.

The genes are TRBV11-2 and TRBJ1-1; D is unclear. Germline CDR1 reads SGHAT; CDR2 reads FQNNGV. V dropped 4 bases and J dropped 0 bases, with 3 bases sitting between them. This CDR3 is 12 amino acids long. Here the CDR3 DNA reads TGTGCCAGCAGCTCAATGAACACTGAAGCTTTCTTT. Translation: CASSSMNTEAFF.

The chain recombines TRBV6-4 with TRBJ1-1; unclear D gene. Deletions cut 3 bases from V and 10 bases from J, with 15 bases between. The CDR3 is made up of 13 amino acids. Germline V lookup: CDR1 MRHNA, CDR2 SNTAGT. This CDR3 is CASSDLVGNRAFF. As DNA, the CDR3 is TGTGCCAGCAGTGATCTAGTCGGGAATAGAGCTTTCTTT.

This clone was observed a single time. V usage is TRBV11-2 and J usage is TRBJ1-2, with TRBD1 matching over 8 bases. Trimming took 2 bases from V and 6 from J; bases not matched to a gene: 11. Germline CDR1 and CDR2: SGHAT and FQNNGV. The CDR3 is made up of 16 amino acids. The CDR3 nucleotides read TGTGCCAGCAGCTTACAGGGGGGTCAGGGGGCTCATGGCTACACCTTC. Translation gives CASSLQGGQGAHGYTF.

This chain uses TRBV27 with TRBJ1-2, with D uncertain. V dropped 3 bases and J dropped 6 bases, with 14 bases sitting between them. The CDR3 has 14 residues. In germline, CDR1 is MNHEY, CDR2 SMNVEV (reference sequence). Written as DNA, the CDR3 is TGTGCCAGCAGTTTTTGGGCCGGAAAGGATGGCTACACCTTC. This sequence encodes CASSFWAGKDGYTF.

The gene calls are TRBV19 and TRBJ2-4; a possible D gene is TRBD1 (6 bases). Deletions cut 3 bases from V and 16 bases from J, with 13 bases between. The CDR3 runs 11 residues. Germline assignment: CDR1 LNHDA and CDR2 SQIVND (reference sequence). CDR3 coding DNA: TGTGCCAGTAGTATGAACAGGGTCCAATACTTC. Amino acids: CASSMNRVQYF.

The CDR3 coding sequence is TGTGCCACCAGTGACCCGCTAACAGGGGGTAGCACAGATACGCAGTATTTT. It codes for CATSDPLTGGSTDTQYF. The rearrangement uses TRBV24-1 and TRBJ2-3; 8 positions match TRBD1. CDR3 length equals 17 residues. Germline V gene lookup returns CDR1 KGHDR and CDR2 SFDVKD. With V trimmed by 4 bases and J by 0 bases, 8 bases remained unmatched.

The CDR3 DNA reads TGTGCCACCTGCCCGGGGACCTACGAGCAGTACGTC. It translates to CATCPGTYEQYV. The chain joins TRBV24-1 to TRBJ2-7; possible D gene TRBD2, 5 bases. V dropped 9 bases and J dropped 2 bases, with 10 bases sitting between them. Germline CDR1 reads KGHDR; CDR2 reads SFDVKD. This CDR3 has 12 amino acids.

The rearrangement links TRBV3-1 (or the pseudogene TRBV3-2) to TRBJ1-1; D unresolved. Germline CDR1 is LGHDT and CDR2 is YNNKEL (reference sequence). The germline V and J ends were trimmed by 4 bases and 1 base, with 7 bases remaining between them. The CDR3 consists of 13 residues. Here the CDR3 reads CASSLNRNTEAFF. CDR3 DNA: TGTGCCAGCAGCCTTAACAGGAACACTGAAGCTTTCTTT.

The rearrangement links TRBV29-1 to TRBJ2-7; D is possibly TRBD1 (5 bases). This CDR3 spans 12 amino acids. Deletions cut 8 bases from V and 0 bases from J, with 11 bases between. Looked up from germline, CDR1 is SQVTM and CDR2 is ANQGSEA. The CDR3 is CSIETDSYEQYF. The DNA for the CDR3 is TGCAGCATAGAGACAGACTCCTACGAGCAGTACTTC.

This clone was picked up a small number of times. In DNA form, the CDR3 reads TGTGCCAGCAGCTTCGGACAGGGTGGGTACACTGAAGCTTTCTTT. This translates into CASSFGQGGYTEAFF. The chain uses TRBV7-2 and TRBJ1-1; 8 bases align to TRBD1. This CDR3 comprises 15 residues. Germline loops: CDR1 SGHTA, CDR2 FQGNSA. V lost 3 bases, J lost 3 bases, and 6 bases stayed unmatched. The full variable domain, in which reference TRBV7-2 and TRBJ1-1 provide the parts outside the CDR3, is GAGVSQSPSNKVTEKGKDVELRCDPISGHTALYWYRQSLGQGLEFLIYFQGNSAPDKSGLPSDRFSAERTGGSVSTLTIQRTQQEDSAVYLCASSFGQGGYTEAFFGQGTRLTVV.